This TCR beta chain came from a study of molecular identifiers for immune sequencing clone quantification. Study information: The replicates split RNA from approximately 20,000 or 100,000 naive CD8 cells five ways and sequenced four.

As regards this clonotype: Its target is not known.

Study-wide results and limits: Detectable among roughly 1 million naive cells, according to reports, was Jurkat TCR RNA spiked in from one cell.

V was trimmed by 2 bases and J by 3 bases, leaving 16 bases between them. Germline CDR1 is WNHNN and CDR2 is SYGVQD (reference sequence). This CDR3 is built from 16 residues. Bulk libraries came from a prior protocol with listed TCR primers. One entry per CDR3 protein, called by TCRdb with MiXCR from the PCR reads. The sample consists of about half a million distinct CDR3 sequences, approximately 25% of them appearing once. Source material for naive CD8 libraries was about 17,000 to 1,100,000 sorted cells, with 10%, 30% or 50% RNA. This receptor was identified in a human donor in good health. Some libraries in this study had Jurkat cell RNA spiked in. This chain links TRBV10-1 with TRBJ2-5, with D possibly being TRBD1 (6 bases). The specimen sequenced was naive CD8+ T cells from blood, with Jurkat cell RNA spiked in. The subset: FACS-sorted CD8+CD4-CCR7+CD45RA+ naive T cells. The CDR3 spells CASSELRRAGEETQYF. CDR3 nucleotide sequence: TGCGCCAGCAGTGAGCTCAGGCGGGCAGGGGAAGAGACCCAGTACTTC.